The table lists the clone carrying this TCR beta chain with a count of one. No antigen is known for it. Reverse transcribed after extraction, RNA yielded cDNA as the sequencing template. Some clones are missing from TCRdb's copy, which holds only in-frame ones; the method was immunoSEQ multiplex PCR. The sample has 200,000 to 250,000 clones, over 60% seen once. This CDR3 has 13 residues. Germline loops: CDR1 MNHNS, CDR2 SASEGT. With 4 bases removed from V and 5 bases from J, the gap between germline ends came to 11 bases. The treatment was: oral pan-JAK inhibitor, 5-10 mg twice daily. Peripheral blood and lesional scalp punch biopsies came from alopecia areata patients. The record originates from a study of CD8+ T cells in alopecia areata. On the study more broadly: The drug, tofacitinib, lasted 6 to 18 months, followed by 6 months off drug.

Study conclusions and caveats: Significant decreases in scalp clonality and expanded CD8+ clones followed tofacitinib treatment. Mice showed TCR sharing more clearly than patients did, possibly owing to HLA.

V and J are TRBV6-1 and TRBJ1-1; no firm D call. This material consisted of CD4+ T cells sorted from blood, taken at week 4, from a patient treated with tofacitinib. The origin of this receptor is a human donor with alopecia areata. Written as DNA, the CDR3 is TGTGCCAGCAGTGTGCTGGATCAAACTGAAGCTTTCTTT. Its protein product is CASSVLDQTEAFF.